Listed below are T cell receptor beta chains from one sample, sequenced in a study of blood T cell repertoires in COVID-19. Method: immunoSEQ multiplex PCR; TCRdb's copy keeps in-frame clones and lacks some. The sample records about 65,000 clones, around 90% being singletons. The sample taken for sequencing was peripheral blood. All receptors come from a man aged 60-69 years with acute or convalescent COVID-19. Both conserved end residues are part of each CDR3. Each record gives: clone size, V gene, J gene, D gene, CDR3 protein, CDR3 DNA. A D gene is named only where the DNA matches it firmly. Not every row has a clone size; where given, it reads once, few, many or a size class.

clone size: .
V gene: TRBV5-1
J gene: TRBJ2-7
D gene: .
CDR3 protein: CASSFDRRGGEQYF
CDR3 DNA: TGCGCCAGCAGCTTCGATAGGCGGGGAGGAGAGCAGTACTTC

clone size: .
V gene: TRBV5-1
J gene: TRBJ2-2
D gene: TRBD1
CDR3 protein: CASSLGTGGSGELFF
CDR3 DNA: TGCGCCAGCAGCTTGGGGACAGGGGGCTCCGGGGAGCTGTTTTTT

clone size: .
V gene: TRBV9
J gene: TRBJ1-1
D gene: .
CDR3 protein: CASSVGQATEAFF
CDR3 DNA: TGTGCCAGCAGCGTAGGACAAGCTACTGAAGCTTTCTTT

clone size: .
V gene: TRBV29-1
J gene: TRBJ2-2
D gene: TRBD1
CDR3 protein: CSGRQGSGELFF
CDR3 DNA: TGCAGCGGAAGACAGGGATCCGGGGAGCTGTTTTTT

clone size: .
V gene: TRBV5-4
J gene: TRBJ1-5
D gene: .
CDR3 protein: CASSLAGDGQPQHF
CDR3 DNA: TGTGCCAGCAGCTTGGCGGGGGACGGTCAGCCCCAGCATTTT

clone size: .
V gene: TRBV30
J gene: TRBJ1-1
D gene: .
CDR3 protein: CAWSRGFEAFF
CDR3 DNA: TGTGCCTGGAGCCGGGGATTTGAAGCTTTCTTT

clone size: .
V gene: TRBV12-3/TRBV12-4
J gene: TRBJ1-1
D gene: .
CDR3 protein: CASSRTGNTEAFF
CDR3 DNA: TGTGCCAGCAGTCGGACGGGAAACACTGAAGCTTTCTTT

clone size: .
V gene: TRBV12-3/TRBV12-4
J gene: TRBJ1-6
D gene: .
CDR3 protein: CASSPDPSAPLHF
CDR3 DNA: TGTGCCAGCAGTCCCGATCCGAGCGCACCCCTCCACTTT

clone size: .
V gene: TRBV10-2
J gene: TRBJ1-1
D gene: .
CDR3 protein: CASSEYGGTEAFF
CDR3 DNA: TGCGCCAGCAGTGAGTACGGGGGGACTGAAGCTTTCTTT

clone size: once
V gene: TRBV6-5
J gene: TRBJ1-2
D gene: TRBD1
CDR3 protein: CASTIGQVNYGYTF
CDR3 DNA: TGTGCCAGCACTATAGGACAGGTCAACTATGGCTACACCTTC

clone size: .
V gene: TRBV6-5
J gene: TRBJ1-2
D gene: .
CDR3 protein: CASTIGSNYGYTF
CDR3 DNA: TGTGCCAGCACCATCGGGTCAAACTATGGCTACACCTTC

clone size: .
V gene: TRBV7-2
J gene: TRBJ1-2
D gene: TRBD1
CDR3 protein: CASSFGQGVFYGYTF
CDR3 DNA: TGTGCCAGCAGCTTCGGACAGGGAGTGTTCTATGGCTACACCTTC

clone size: .
V gene: TRBV6-5
J gene: TRBJ1-6
D gene: .
CDR3 protein: CASSPVRGGNSPLHF
CDR3 DNA: TGTGCCAGCAGCCCCGTTCGGGGGGGGAATTCACCCCTCCACTTT

clone size: .
V gene: TRBV27
J gene: TRBJ1-2
D gene: TRBD1
CDR3 protein: CASSGQGYYGYTF
CDR3 DNA: TGTGCCAGCAGTGGACAGGGCTACTATGGCTACACCTTC

clone size: .
V gene: TRBV19
J gene: TRBJ1-6
D gene: .
CDR3 protein: CASGTAFSYNSPLHF
CDR3 DNA: TGTGCCTCCGGAACAGCCTTCTCCTATAATTCACCCCTCCACTTT

clone size: .
V gene: TRBV11-1
J gene: TRBJ2-5
D gene: .
CDR3 protein: CASSHEVRGTQYF
CDR3 DNA: TGTGCCAGCAGCCACGAGGTTCGAGGGACCCAGTACTTC

clone size: .
V gene: TRBV2
J gene: TRBJ2-7
D gene: .
CDR3 protein: CASWSGEQYF
CDR3 DNA: TGTGCCAGCTGGAGTGGGGAGCAGTACTTC

clone size: .
V gene: TRBV2
J gene: TRBJ1-4
D gene: .
CDR3 protein: CASRGVDEKLFF
CDR3 DNA: TGTGCCAGCAGAGGGGTCGATGAAAAACTGTTTTTT

clone size: .
V gene: TRBV15
J gene: TRBJ1-4
D gene: TRBD1
CDR3 protein: CATSSNISLGTGIFEKLFF
CDR3 DNA: TGTGCCACCAGCAGTAATATCTCCTTAGGGACAGGTATCTTCGAAAAACTGTTTTTT

clone size: .
V gene: TRBV20-1
J gene: TRBJ1-1
D gene: .
CDR3 protein: CSAAVTGGAFF
CDR3 DNA: TGCAGTGCAGCCGTGACTGGTGGTGCTTTCTTT

clone size: .
V gene: TRBV7-8
J gene: TRBJ2-2
D gene: TRBD1
CDR3 protein: CASSLNTGGTGELFF
CDR3 DNA: TGTGCCAGCAGCTTAAACACAGGGGGCACCGGGGAGCTGTTTTTT

clone size: few
V gene: TRBV5-1
J gene: TRBJ2-7
D gene: .
CDR3 protein: CASSLAQQAYEQYF
CDR3 DNA: TGCGCCAGCAGCTTGGCCCAACAGGCCTACGAGCAGTACTTC

clone size: .
V gene: TRBV29-1
J gene: TRBJ1-4
D gene: .
CDR3 protein: CSVEKQGSNEKLFF
CDR3 DNA: TGCAGCGTTGAAAAACAGGGCTCTAATGAAAAACTGTTTTTT

clone size: once
V gene: TRBV11-2
J gene: TRBJ2-1
D gene: .
CDR3 protein: CASSSPLGQGPHNEQFF
CDR3 DNA: TGTGCCAGCAGCTCTCCGCTAGGGCAGGGGCCCCACAATGAGCAGTTCTTC

clone size: .
V gene: TRBV6-5
J gene: TRBJ2-2
D gene: .
CDR3 protein: CASREDRRRTGELFF
CDR3 DNA: TGTGCCAGCAGGGAGGACCGTCGACGCACCGGGGAGCTGTTTTTT

clone size: .
V gene: TRBV5-1
J gene: TRBJ1-1
D gene: TRBD1
CDR3 protein: CASSSGQGGWAFF
CDR3 DNA: TGCGCCAGCAGCTCGGGACAGGGGGGCTGGGCTTTCTTT

clone size: .
V gene: TRBV9
J gene: TRBJ2-2
D gene: TRBD2
CDR3 protein: CASSVLRGGLGTGELFF
CDR3 DNA: TGTGCCAGCAGCGTATTGCGGGGGGGCTTGGGCACCGGGGAGCTGTTTTTT

clone size: few
V gene: TRBV10-3
J gene: TRBJ1-5
D gene: TRBD1
CDR3 protein: CASSGGGNQPQHF
CDR3 DNA: TGTGCCAGTTCAGGGGGCGGCAATCAGCCCCAGCATTTT

clone size: .
V gene: TRBV5-6
J gene: TRBJ1-2
D gene: TRBD1
CDR3 protein: CASSLEGTGGRGYTF
CDR3 DNA: TGTGCCAGCAGCTTAGAAGGGACAGGGGGCAGAGGCTACACCTTC

clone size: .
V gene: TRBV6-5
J gene: TRBJ1-1
D gene: .
CDR3 protein: CASSYGGDRNTEAFF
CDR3 DNA: TGTGCCAGCAGTTACGGTGGAGACCGCAACACTGAAGCTTTCTTT

clone size: .
V gene: TRBV3-1/TRBV3-2
J gene: TRBJ2-7
D gene: TRBD1
CDR3 protein: CASSRRSYRGASSYEQYF
CDR3 DNA: TGTGCCAGCAGCCGTCGGTCCTACAGGGGCGCGAGCTCCTACGAGCAGTACTTC

clone size: .
V gene: TRBV6-6
J gene: TRBJ1-2
D gene: .
CDR3 protein: CASSGSQGRYTF
CDR3 DNA: TGTGCCAGCAGTGGATCACAGGGACGCTACACCTTC

clone size: .
V gene: TRBV9
J gene: TRBJ1-2
D gene: TRBD1
CDR3 protein: CASSADRVRDGYTF
CDR3 DNA: TGTGCCAGCAGCGCCGACAGGGTTAGGGATGGCTACACCTTC

clone size: .
V gene: TRBV6-6
J gene: TRBJ2-3
D gene: .
CDR3 protein: CASSYGAFTDTQYF
CDR3 DNA: TGTGCCAGCAGTTACGGAGCTTTCACAGATACGCAGTATTTT

clone size: .
V gene: TRBV7-7
J gene: TRBJ2-1
D gene: .
CDR3 protein: CASSLATGNEQFF
CDR3 DNA: TGTGCCAGCAGCTTAGCGACAGGCAATGAGCAGTTCTTC

clone size: few
V gene: TRBV5-6
J gene: TRBJ1-3
D gene: TRBD1
CDR3 protein: CASLGRDSRNTIYF
CDR3 DNA: TGTGCCAGCTTGGGACGGGACAGCCGAAACACCATATATTTT

clone size: .
V gene: TRBV5-1
J gene: TRBJ2-1
D gene: TRBD2
CDR3 protein: CASSLPSGGGDEQFF
CDR3 DNA: TGCGCCAGCAGCCTCCCTAGCGGTGGCGGGGATGAGCAGTTCTTC

clone size: .
V gene: TRBV15
J gene: TRBJ2-2
D gene: .
CDR3 protein: CATSRDQRSGELFF
CDR3 DNA: TGTGCCACCAGCAGAGATCAGAGGTCCGGGGAGCTGTTTTTT

clone size: .
V gene: TRBV6-5
J gene: TRBJ1-1
D gene: .
CDR3 protein: CASSYSTRGGDAFF
CDR3 DNA: TGTGCCAGCAGTTACTCGACGAGGGGGGGAGACGCTTTCTTT

clone size: .
V gene: TRBV5-1
J gene: TRBJ1-4
D gene: TRBD1
CDR3 protein: CASRLRTGNNEKLFF
CDR3 DNA: TGCGCCAGCAGATTGCGGACAGGGAATAATGAAAAACTGTTTTTT

clone size: .
V gene: TRBV6-6
J gene: TRBJ2-2
D gene: TRBD2
CDR3 protein: CASSPFGGTGELFF
CDR3 DNA: TGTGCCAGCAGTCCTTTCGGGGGGACCGGGGAGCTGTTTTTT

clone size: few
V gene: TRBV30
J gene: TRBJ1-5
D gene: .
CDR3 protein: CAWSDSEGQPQHF
CDR3 DNA: TGTGCCTGGAGTGACTCCGAGGGTCAGCCCCAGCATTTT

clone size: .
V gene: TRBV4-2
J gene: TRBJ2-1
D gene: .
CDR3 protein: CASSPISSNEQFF
CDR3 DNA: TGTGCCAGCAGCCCGATCTCTAGCAATGAGCAGTTCTTC

clone size: .
V gene: TRBV7-3
J gene: TRBJ2-2
D gene: TRBD2
CDR3 protein: CASSPALAGGSTGELFF
CDR3 DNA: TGTGCCAGCAGCCCCGCACTAGCGGGGGGCTCTACCGGGGAGCTGTTTTTT

clone size: .
V gene: TRBV5-4
J gene: TRBJ1-5
D gene: .
CDR3 protein: CASSLAGSQPQHF
CDR3 DNA: TGTGCCAGCAGCTTGGCCGGGAGCCAGCCCCAGCATTTT

clone size: few
V gene: TRBV5-4
J gene: TRBJ1-4
D gene: .
CDR3 protein: CASSQDSKNEKLFF
CDR3 DNA: TGTGCCAGCAGTCAGGACAGTAAGAATGAAAAACTGTTTTTT

clone size: .
V gene: TRBV12-5
J gene: TRBJ2-7
D gene: TRBD1
CDR3 protein: CASGLVFGTGEYEQYF
CDR3 DNA: TGTGCTAGTGGCTTGGTATTTGGGACAGGAGAGTACGAGCAGTACTTC

clone size: .
V gene: TRBV19
J gene: TRBJ2-3
D gene: .
CDR3 protein: CASRSRFRPGGTDTQYF
CDR3 DNA: TGTGCCAGTAGATCCCGATTCCGGCCGGGAGGCACAGATACGCAGTATTTT

clone size: .
V gene: TRBV10-3
J gene: TRBJ1-5
D gene: TRBD1
CDR3 protein: CAISDPGTGGLTSNQPQHF
CDR3 DNA: TGTGCCATCAGTGACCCCGGGACAGGGGGTTTAACGAGCAATCAGCCCCAGCATTTT

clone size: .
V gene: TRBV3-1/TRBV3-2
J gene: TRBJ2-1
D gene: TRBD2
CDR3 protein: CASSILAASYNEQFF
CDR3 DNA: TGTGCCAGCAGTATCCTAGCGGCTTCCTACAATGAGCAGTTCTTC

clone size: .
V gene: TRBV9
J gene: TRBJ1-6
D gene: .
CDR3 protein: CASSPHSPDSNSPLHF
CDR3 DNA: TGTGCCAGCAGCCCCCACTCGCCGGACAGTAATTCACCCCTCCACTTT

clone size: few
V gene: TRBV27
J gene: TRBJ1-6
D gene: .
CDR3 protein: CASTGRGSYNSPLHF
CDR3 DNA: TGTGCCAGTACAGGGAGAGGGTCCTATAATTCACCCCTCCACTTT

clone size: .
V gene: TRBV7-2
J gene: TRBJ2-1
D gene: .
CDR3 protein: CASSLITGSYNEQFF
CDR3 DNA: TGTGCCAGCAGCTTGATAACAGGCTCCTACAATGAGCAGTTCTTC

clone size: .
V gene: TRBV11-2
J gene: TRBJ1-4
D gene: .
CDR3 protein: CASSLDQISPTTNEKLFF
CDR3 DNA: TGTGCCAGCAGCTTAGATCAGATTAGCCCGACAACTAATGAAAAACTGTTTTTT